This T cell receptor beta chain came from a study of T cell repertoires in cytomegalovirus infection. About the research overall: CMV infection plus the matching HLA type was flagged by public TCR beta signatures.

TCRdb recomputed calls from the reads with MiXCR, one row per CDR3 protein. The table has approximately 500,000 distinct CDR3 sequences, approximately 17% seen once. This clonotype was counted ten times or more. V was clipped by 2 bases and J by 15 bases, with 14 bases between them. The CDR3 loop spans 12 amino acids. CDR1 MNHEY and CDR2 SVGEGT come from the germline V gene. The origin of this receptor is a human donor in good health (CMV status not recorded). Some clones in this sample may be carry-over from other donors' samples. Sequencing input: CD8+ T cells from PBMCs. The chain combines TRBV6-2 or TRBV6-3 with TRBJ2-1, with unresolved D. In nucleotides, the CDR3 is TGTGCCAGCAGTTACAGAATGCGCGGAAGGTTCTTC. It encodes CASSYRMRGRFF.